Following are 29 T cell receptor beta chains from one sample sequenced in a study of blood T cells in healthy people across ages. A second PCR of roughly 7 to 11 cycles used a sample-barcoded 5' primer and a J-beta primer mix. Each CDR3 protein gets one entry after TCRdb re-called the 5' RACE reads with MiXCR. This table holds 600,000 or so distinct CDR3 sequences, around 48% found once. The sequenced sample consisted of blood. The origin of the receptors is an elderly man in good health.

The gene calls are TRBV6-5 and TRBJ1-2; weak D call: TRBD1 (5 bases). The germline gives CDR1 MNHEY, CDR2 SVGAGI. Trimming removed 7 bases at V and 6 bases at J, with 18 bases between. The CDR3 is made up of 14 amino acids. The CDR3 region is CASKYDVRGDGYTF. Here the CDR3 DNA reads TGTGCCAGCAAATACGATGTCCGGGGCGATGGCTACACCTTC.

The chain couples TRBV13 to TRBJ2-3; D is ambiguous. The CDR3 has 15 amino acids. Germline V gene sequence: CDR1 PRHDT, CDR2 FYEKMQ (reference sequence). Trimming removed 1 base from V and 4 bases from J, with 12 bases in between. The DNA of the CDR3 is TGTGCCAGCAGCTTAGTCCCCCAAACGGCAGATACGCAGTATTTT. Amino acid sequence: CASSLVPQTADTQYF.

The chain recombines TRBV7-3 with TRBJ2-5, with D perhaps TRBD1 or TRBD2 (6 bases each). V was cut by 1 base and J by 4 bases, with 13 bases left in between. CDR1 is SGHTA, CDR2 FQGTGA, per germline. The CDR3 spans 15 residues. The CDR3 reads CASSLSRGPPETQYF. CDR3 sequence (DNA): TGTGCCAGCAGCTTAAGTCGGGGGCCGCCAGAGACCCAGTACTTC.

The chain uses TRBV4-3 and TRBJ1-1; 9 positions agree with TRBD1. The CDR3 sequence is 15 residues long. V lost 4 bases and J lost 8; bases outside the gene matches: 11. Germline V gives CDR1 LGHNA, CDR2 YSLEER. CDR3 in amino acids: CASSPKDRGWEEAFF. Written as DNA, the CDR3 is TGCGCCAGCAGCCCGAAGGACAGGGGTTGGGAGGAAGCTTTCTTT.

A few counts support this clonotype. The V gene is TRBV10-3, the J gene TRBJ2-7; the D gene is possibly TRBD1 (5 bases). CDR3 length: 16 residues. Germline CDR1 and CDR2: ENHRY and SYGVKD. Trimming stripped 8 bases from V and 2 bases from J, with 22 bases between. CDR3 amino acids: CAISKGQGDFAYEQYF. As DNA, the CDR3 is TGTGCCATCTCGAAAGGCCAGGGTGATTTTGCCTACGAGCAGTACTTC.

The chain uses TRBV5-1 and TRBJ2-7; 8 bases align to TRBD1. This CDR3 is built from 14 residues. Germline loops: CDR1 SGHRS, CDR2 YFSETQ. V lost 6 bases, J lost 7 bases, and 12 bases stayed unmatched. CDR3 DNA sequence: TGCGCCAGCAATTCTGGGCAGGGGGCTGGTGAGCAGTACTTC. This sequence encodes CASNSGQGAGEQYF. Variable domain in full (rest from reference TRBV5-1 and TRBJ2-7): KAGVTQTPRYLIKTRGQQVTLSCSPISGHRSVSWYQQTPGQGLQFLFEYFSETQRNKGNFPGRFSGRQFSNSRSEMNVSTLELGDSALYLCASNSGQGAGEQYFGPGTRLTVT.

The chain is built from TRBV28 and TRBJ2-1; TRBD2 matches at 11 bases. This CDR3 spans 18 amino acids. V trimming: 4 bases; J trimming: 4 bases; junction bases outside the gene matches: 12. The germline V gene encodes CDR1 MDHEN and CDR2 SYDVKM. This CDR3 reads CASSSYTLLAGGYNEQFF. In nucleotides, the CDR3 is TGTGCCAGCAGTTCTTATACCCTCCTAGCGGGAGGTTACAATGAGCAGTTCTTC.

This clonotype was detected only a few times. The J gene is TRBJ2-1, the V gene TRBV7-3, with D possibly being TRBD2 (6 bases). V was cut by 4 bases and J by 1 base, with 11 bases left in between. Germline V lookup: CDR1 SGHTA, CDR2 FQGTGA. The CDR3 runs to 15 residues. The CDR3 sequence is CASSSLAVSYNEQFF. The DNA for the CDR3 is TGTGCCAGCAGCTCTTTAGCGGTTTCCTACAATGAGCAGTTCTTC.

The rearrangement links TRBV25-1 to TRBJ1-1; 12 bases agree with TRBD1. This CDR3 has 16 amino acids. From germline, CDR1 is MGHDK and CDR2 SYGVNS. J was trimmed by 7 bases and V by 7 bases; bases with no gene match: 13. CDR3 residues: CASTDPLGQGAGEAFF. CDR3 coding DNA: TGTGCCAGCACCGATCCCTTGGGACAGGGGGCAGGTGAAGCTTTCTTT.

The rearrangement uses TRBV29-1 and TRBJ2-5; TRBD2 aligns across 16 bases. The CDR3 is 16 residues long. V lost 8 bases, J lost 4 bases, and 10 bases stayed unmatched. Per germline, CDR1 SQVTM and CDR2 ANQGSEA. CDR3 amino acids: CSPTGLAGGIGETQYF. The CDR3 DNA reads as TGCAGCCCTACGGGACTAGCGGGGGGGATAGGAGAGACCCAGTACTTC.

In the case of this clonotype: Being one base from a much bigger clone, this may be a read error. The chain employs TRBV6-5 and TRBJ2-5; D remains ambiguous. Germline V gene lookup returns CDR1 MNHEY and CDR2 SVGAGI. The CDR3 has 13 residues. Trimming removed 8 bases from V and 5 bases from J, with 15 bases in between. The CDR3 sequence: CASGHRFGETQYF. DNA for the CDR3: TGTGCCAGCGGTCACAGATTTGGGGAGACCCAGTACTTC.

This clonotype was counted between two and nine times. CDR3 protein: CASSQGGGESGYTF. CDR3 coding DNA: TGCGCCAGCAGCCAAGGCGGGGGCGAGAGTGGCTACACCTTC. The chain employs TRBV4-3 and TRBJ1-2; D may be TRBD1 (6 bases). The V end lost 1 base, the J end lost 7 bases, and 13 bases lay between the germline ends. This CDR3 comprises 14 residues. In germline, CDR1 is LGHNA, CDR2 YSLEER.

A few counts support this clonotype. The V and J genes are TRBV6-5 and TRBJ1-6; unclear D gene. Trimming removed 2 bases from V and 7 bases from J, with 12 bases in between. The CDR3 is 15 amino acids. Looked up from germline, CDR1 is MNHEY and CDR2 is SVGAGI. This CDR3 reads CASSYRQPTNSPLHF. In DNA form, the CDR3 reads TGTGCCAGCAGTTACCGTCAGCCTACGAATTCACCCCTCCACTTT.

This rearrangement joins TRBV4-2 to TRBJ2-5; D unresolved. V lost 0 bases to trimming and J lost 11 bases, with 19 bases between them. CDR1 and CDR2 (germline): LGHNA, YNFKEQ. The CDR3 spans 15 residues. This CDR3 is CASSQDPRWAFEQYF. DNA for the CDR3: TGTGCCAGCAGCCAAGATCCCAGGTGGGCTTTTGAGCAGTACTTC.

J is TRBJ2-7 and V is TRBV18, with 12 bases that match TRBD1. V was pared by 4 bases and J by 4 bases, with 5 bases of the junction left unmatched. The CDR3 sequence is 15 residues long. The V gene's germline CDR1 is KGHSH and CDR2 LQKENI. The CDR3 DNA sequence: TGTGCCAGCTCACTCGGGGACAGGGGGCCATACGAGCAGTACTTC. Amino acids: CASSLGDRGPYEQYF.

This clonotype was detected a few times. The genes are TRBV30 and TRBJ2-5; 14 positions match TRBD2. The CDR3 contains 15 residues. CDR1 GTSNPN and CDR2 SVGIG come from the germline V gene (reference sequence). With 0 bases clipped from V and 6 bases from J, the junction kept 3 bases outside the gene matches. Here the CDR3 reads CAWSVGTSGRKTQYF. CDR3 nucleotide sequence: TGTGCCTGGAGTGTAGGGACTAGCGGGAGAAAGACCCAGTACTTC.

V gene TRBV7-2 combines with J gene TRBJ2-2; perhaps TRBD2 as D (5 bases). V was cut by 4 bases and J by 4 bases, with 10 bases left in between. The CDR3 runs 14 residues. Germline-derived CDR1 and CDR2 are SGHTA and FQGNSA. In DNA, the CDR3 is TGTGCCAGCAGCTCCGGACTGACCACCGGGGAGCTGTTTTTT. Encoded protein: CASSSGLTTGELFF. Full variable domain (rest looked up from reference TRBV7-2 and TRBJ2-2): GAGVSQSPSNKVTEKGKDVELRCDPISGHTALYWYRQSLGQGLEFLIYFQGNSAPDKSGLPSDRFSAERTGGSVSTLTIQRTQQEDSAVYLCASSSGLTTGELFFGEGSRLTVL.

This clonotype has only a few counts. The rearrangement uses TRBV7-2 and TRBJ2-7; the D gene is possibly TRBD2 (6 bases). V was shortened by 1 base and J by 4 bases, with 14 bases between the two germline ends. CDR1 is SGHTA and CDR2 is FQGNSA in the germline V gene. CDR3 length equals 15 residues. The CDR3 spells CASSLVVGRGYEQYF. The CDR3 region has the DNA TGTGCCAGCAGCTTAGTAGTGGGCCGGGGGTACGAGCAGTACTTC.

The J gene is TRBJ2-1, the V gene TRBV20-1; tentatively, D is TRBD2 (5 bases). The germline V and J ends were trimmed by 5 bases and 3 bases, with 11 bases remaining between them. The CDR3 runs 13 residues. Germline V CDR1 and CDR2: DFQATT, SNEGSKA (reference sequence). The CDR3 is CSAVFRDYNEQFF. CDR3 sequence (DNA): TGCAGTGCTGTCTTCCGGGACTACAATGAGCAGTTCTTC.

This clonotype was detected many times. V gene TRBV6-6 combines with J gene TRBJ1-1; D not certain. This CDR3 comprises 15 residues. CDR1 and CDR2 (germline): MNHNY, SVGAGI (reference sequence). V lost 2 bases and J lost 1, with 11 bases in between. CDR3 in amino acids: CASSYPRVENTEAFF. The CDR3 DNA follows: TGTGCCAGCAGTTACCCCCGGGTGGAGAACACTGAAGCTTTCTTT.

This clonotype was seen only a few times. The rearrangement joins TRBV25-1 to TRBJ2-1, with 9 positions matching TRBD1. From germline, CDR1 is MGHDK and CDR2 SYGVNS. CDR3 length: 15 residues. After removal of 4 bases from V and 8 bases from J, the junction contained 9 bases not matched to a gene. The CDR3 spells CASSVLQGACDEQFF. DNA of the CDR3: TGTGCCAGCAGTGTCCTACAGGGGGCGTGCGATGAGCAGTTCTTC.

This clonotype came up a few times. The chain is built from TRBV29-1 and TRBJ2-7, with 8 bases that match TRBD1. V was clipped by 3 bases and J by 5 bases; unmatched bases: 9. Germline values: CDR1 SQVTM, CDR2 ANQGSEA. This CDR3 has 14 amino acids. CDR3 in DNA: TGCAGCGTTGATTGTGGACAGGGAACCCACGAGCAGTACTTC. It yields the protein CSVDCGQGTHEQYF.

This clonotype was recorded once. This chain links TRBV6-6 with TRBJ2-1; D could derive from TRBD1 or TRBD2 (5 bases each). The CDR3 runs 15 residues. Germline V lookup: CDR1 MNHNY, CDR2 SVGAGI (reference sequence). V shed 6 bases and J shed 12 bases, with 24 bases lying between them. DNA for the CDR3: TGTGCCAGCAGCTGGCTGGGGGTTGGCACAGATACGCAGTTCTTC. Amino acid sequence: CASSWLGVGTDTQFF.

This clonotype has just a few counts. This rearrangement joins TRBV7-8 to TRBJ2-1; D could derive from TRBD1 or TRBD2 (5 bases each). CDR1 and CDR2 (germline): SGHVS, FQNEAQ. Trimming took 4 bases from V and 6 from J, leaving 22 bases between them. CDR3 length: 17 residues. CDR3 nucleotides: TGTGCCAGCAGCTCATTACTAGGGAAGGGGAATGGCAATGAGCAGTTCTTC. As protein: CASSSLLGKGNGNEQFF.

This chain connects TRBV7-2 to TRBJ2-4; D may be TRBD1 (6 bases). The germline V and J ends were trimmed by 1 base and 4 bases, with 8 bases remaining between them. Per germline, CDR1 SGHTA and CDR2 FQGNSA. The length of the CDR3 is 14 residues. In DNA form, the CDR3 reads TGTGCCAGCAGCTTAGGGGGGCCGAAAAACATTCAGTACTTC. Amino acid sequence: CASSLGGPKNIQYF.

This clonotype was seen only a few times. The CDR3 loop reads CASSLGFNEKLFF. For the CDR3, the DNA is TGTGCCAGCTCACTGGGTTTTAATGAAAAACTGTTTTTT. This chain joins TRBV18 and TRBJ1-4; D ambiguous. V dropped 4 bases and J dropped 4 bases, with 7 bases sitting between them. This CDR3 comprises 13 residues. Germline V gives CDR1 KGHSH, CDR2 LQKENI. The full variable domain, rest sourced from reference TRBV18 and TRBJ1-4, is NAGVMQNPRHLVRRRGQEARLRCSPMKGHSHVYWYRQLPEEGLKFMVYLQKENIIDESGMPKERFSAEFPKEGPSILRIQQVVRGDSAAYFCASSLGFNEKLFFGSGTQLSVL.

This clonotype was recorded a few times. The chain is built from TRBV5-5 and TRBJ2-4; 7 bases map to TRBD1. The V gene end was trimmed by 5 bases and the J gene end by 5 bases; junction bases not matched to a gene: 13. This CDR3 is built from 16 residues. Germline CDR1 SGHKS, CDR2 YYEKEE (reference sequence). CDR3 sequence (DNA): TGTGCCAGCAGTTCTAGGACAGGCCCCTCGGAAAACATTCAGTACTTC. It yields the protein CASSSRTGPSENIQYF.

This chain connects TRBV3-1 to TRBJ1-2; D might be TRBD1 (6 bases). Trimming stripped 0 bases from V and 6 bases from J, with 11 bases between. The CDR3 runs to 14 residues. From germline, CDR1 is LGHDT and CDR2 YNNKEL (reference sequence). The CDR3 nucleotides read TGTGCCAGCAGCCAAGAGGGGGGCTGGAATGGCTACACCTTC. Translated: CASSQEGGWNGYTF.

The rearrangement joins TRBV27 to TRBJ1-2, with 7 bases lining up with TRBD1. Germline trimming cut 9 bases from V and 4 bases from J; bases unmatched to any gene: 11. The CDR3 runs 14 residues. Germline values: CDR1 MNHEY, CDR2 SMNVEV (reference sequence). CDR3 protein: CASSRAGGTYGYTF. The CDR3 DNA follows: TGTGCCAGTAGTAGGGCAGGGGGGACCTATGGCTACACCTTC.